The source of this T cell receptor (beta chain) is a study of T cells after yellow fever vaccination. TCRdb recomputed calls from the 5' RACE reads with MiXCR, one row per CDR3 protein. Found here are approximately 340,000 distinct CDR3 sequences, 8.7% of them singletons; the top ten hold approximately 18%. There are 14 residues in the CDR3. V shed 3 bases and J shed 4 bases, with 12 bases lying between them. Germline V lookup: CDR1 SGHRS, CDR2 YFSETQ. The clonotype comes from a man aged 18-30 years who received the YFV17D yellow fever vaccine. Here the sequenced sample was PBMCs, taken on the day of the first yellow fever vaccination. The chain combines TRBV5-1 with TRBJ2-3; D may correspond to TRBD1 or TRBD2 (5 bases each). The CDR3 here is CASSSLGAADTQYF. The CDR3 nucleotides read TGCGCCAGCAGCTCCCTCGGGGCAGCAGATACGCAGTATTTT.